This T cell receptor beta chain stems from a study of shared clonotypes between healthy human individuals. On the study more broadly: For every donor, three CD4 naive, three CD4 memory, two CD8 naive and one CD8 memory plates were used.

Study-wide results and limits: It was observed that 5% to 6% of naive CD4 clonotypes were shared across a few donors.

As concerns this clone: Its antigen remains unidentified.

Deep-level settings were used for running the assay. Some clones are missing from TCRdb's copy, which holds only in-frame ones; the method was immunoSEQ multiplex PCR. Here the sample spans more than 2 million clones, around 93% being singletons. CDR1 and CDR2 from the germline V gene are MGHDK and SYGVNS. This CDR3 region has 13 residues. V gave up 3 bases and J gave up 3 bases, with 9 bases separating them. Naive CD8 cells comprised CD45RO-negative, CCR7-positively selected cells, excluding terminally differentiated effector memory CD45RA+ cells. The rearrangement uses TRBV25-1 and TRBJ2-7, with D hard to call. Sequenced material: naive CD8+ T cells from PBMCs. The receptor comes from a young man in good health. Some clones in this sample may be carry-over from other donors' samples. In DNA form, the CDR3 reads TGTGCCAGCAGTGAGAGAGAGGACTACGAGCAGTACTTC. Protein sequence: CASSEREDYEQYF.